A single sample gave rise to the 7 T cell receptor beta chains below, sequenced in a study of T cell responses to AZD1222 COVID-19 vaccine (dated by TCRdb to the early 2020s). Libraries were built with the immunoSEQ multiplex PCR assay. TCRdb retrieved this table from immuneACCESS and kept in-frame rearrangements only. Not all clones are present; in checked studies, unresolved V genes account for under half, and no reason is known for the remainder. The sample has roughly 140,000 clones on record, approximately 88% of them singletons. The top ten clonotypes cover around 2.1% of the sample. Per the publication, the time point label means: baseline before first vaccination. The sample consisted of peripheral blood, taken on day 0 of AZD1222 vaccination. These receptors were collected from an adult in good health.

The CDR3: CASSQGGQGAHYGYTF. The CDR3, as DNA: TGTGCCAGTAGTCAGGGGGGACAGGGGGCTCACTATGGCTACACCTTC. J is TRBJ1-2 and V is TRBV19, with 12 bases that match TRBD1. Losses at the gene ends were 5 bases for V and 3 bases for J; bases not matched to a gene: 7. Per the germline V gene, CDR1 is LNHDA and CDR2 is SQIVND (reference sequence). The CDR3 has 16 amino acids.

J is TRBJ1-2 and V is TRBV27; D remains unclear. The CDR3 contains 13 residues. The germline V gene has CDR1 MNHEY and CDR2 SMNVEV (reference sequence). Trimming removed 1 base from V and 8 bases from J, with 11 bases in between. The CDR3 loop is CASSLFGDKGYTF. The CDR3 nucleotides are TGTGCCAGCAGTTTATTTGGGGATAAAGGCTACACCTTC.

This rearrangement joins TRBV5-4 to TRBJ2-1; 9 nucleotides line up with TRBD2. Germline lookup yields CDR1 SGHNT and CDR2 YYREEE (reference sequence). Trimming took 1 base from V and 8 from J; bases not matched to a gene: 4. The CDR3 spans 14 residues. CDR3 bases: TGTGCCAGCAGCTTGCCTAGCGGGAACGATGAGCAGTTCTTC. Protein product: CASSLPSGNDEQFF.

This sequence joins TRBV2 and TRBJ1-5, with 9 bases aligning to TRBD1. In germline, CDR1 is SNHLY, CDR2 FYNNEI. After removal of 6 bases from V and 6 bases from J, the junction contained 12 bases not matched to a gene. The CDR3 runs 16 residues. In nucleotides, the CDR3 is TGTGCCAGCAGAGCGCACAGGGGGCAAGGGTCTCAGCCCCAGCATTTT. Translating it yields CASRAHRGQGSQPQHF. Together with reference TRBV2 and TRBJ1-5, the CDR3 gives the full variable domain: EPEVTQTPSHQVTQMGQEVILRCVPISNHLYFYWYRQILGQKVEFLVSFYNNEISEKSEIFDDQFSVERPDGSNFTLKIRSTKLEDSAMYFCASRAHRGQGSQPQHFGDGTRLSIL.

V usage is TRBV11-2 and J usage is TRBJ2-2; D is ambiguous. V was trimmed by 4 bases and J by 5 bases, leaving 8 bases between them. Germline V gene lookup returns CDR1 SGHAT and CDR2 FQNNGV. The CDR3 contains 13 residues. For the CDR3, the DNA is TGTGCCAGCAGCTCGCCCGGGACCGGGGAGCTGTTTTTT. Protein: CASSSPGTGELFF.

Here the CDR3 DNA reads TGTGCCACCAGCAGCCGGACAGGGAAGTACCCGGGGGCCCAGTACTTC. Amino acid sequence: CATSSRTGKYPGAQYF. The chain combines TRBV15 with TRBJ2-5; the match to TRBD1 covers 8 bases. CDR1 LNHNV and CDR2 YYDKDF come from the germline V gene (reference sequence). The CDR3 sequence is 16 residues long. Trimming at V came to 3 bases and at J to 9 bases, leaving 15 bases not matched to a gene. The full variable domain, rest sourced from reference TRBV15 and TRBJ2-5, is DAMVIQNPRYQVTQFGKPVTLSCSQTLNHNVMYWYQQKSSQAPKLLFHYYDKDFNNEADTPDNFQSRRPNTSFCFLDIRSPGLGDTAMYLCATSSRTGKYPGAQYFGPGTRLLVL.

This chain uses TRBV28 with TRBJ1-2; 7 bases fit TRBD1. The CDR3 contains 14 residues. With 5 bases clipped from V and 3 bases from J, the junction kept 6 bases outside the gene matches. Germline CDR1 MDHEN, CDR2 SYDVKM. This CDR3 reads CASSDGGQHYGYTF. The CDR3 DNA follows: TGTGCCAGCAGTGACGGGGGACAGCACTATGGCTACACCTTC.